Below are 4 T cell receptor beta chains sequenced from a single sample in a study of T-cell reconstitution after alpha-beta-depleted transplantation in children (dated by TCRdb to the mid-2010s). The library was produced with PCR. TCRdb shows the sequencer as Illumina HiSeq 2500. TCR library preparation used molecular barcoding, with unique molecular identifiers applied to normalize quantification of the TCRbeta repertoire. Through fastp at Q25 and MiXCR, TCRdb rebuilt clones from the public reads, retaining in-frame beta chains. Rows are combined by CDR3 protein, so each entry shows the most common genes and DNA. For this sample there are around 300,000 distinct CDR3 sequences; 10% appear just once. The ten largest clones capture 7.5% of the sample. The sample's treatment or condition, from its label and the paper: allogeneic hematopoietic cell transplantation with graft depleted of TCRalphabeta T cells and CD19 B cells.

The source was PBMCs, collected before TCRalphabeta/CD19-depleted stem cell transplant. The receptors stem from a boy in the first two years of life with acute myeloid leukemia, due to receive a stem cell transplant.

Many counts were recorded for this clonotype. The chain is built from TRBV29-1 and TRBJ1-4; D is ambiguous. Trimming cost V 6 bases and J 2 bases, with 10 bases left between them. Germline V CDR1 and CDR2: SQVTM, ANQGSEA. The length of the CDR3 is 13 residues. CDR3: CSVSGQTNEKLFF. In DNA form, the CDR3 reads TGCAGCGTGTCCGGCCAGACTAATGAAAAACTGTTTTTT. Drawing the rest from reference TRBV29-1 and TRBJ1-4, the complete variable domain is SAVISQKPSRDICQRGTSLTIQCQVDSQVTMMFWYRQQPGQSLTLIATANQGSEATYESGFVIDKFPISRPNLTFSTLTVSNMSPEDSSIYLCSVSGQTNEKLFFGSGTQLSVL.

A remark on this clonotype: Since the CDR3 does not end with the conserved phenylalanine or tryptophan, this likely comes from a read error. The chain recombines TRBV20-1 with TRBJ1-2; no reliable D call. The CDR3 length is 11 residues. V was cut by 3 bases and J by 4 bases, with 6 bases left in between. Germline-derived CDR1 and CDR2 are DFQATT and SNEGSKA (reference sequence). CDR3: CSARGSYGYTC. In DNA form, the CDR3 reads TGCAGTGCTAGGGGGTCCTATGGCTACACCTGC.

This chain connects TRBV12-3 or TRBV12-4 to TRBJ2-7; a possible D gene is TRBD2 (6 bases). V lost 4 bases, J lost 4 bases, and 8 bases lay in between. This CDR3 has 12 residues. Here the CDR3 DNA reads TGTGCCAGCAGTTCGACTAGATACGAGCAGTACTTC. Translated, it gives CASSSTRYEQYF.

This clonotype was seen at least ten times. The chain joins TRBV10-3 to TRBJ1-1; a possible D gene is TRBD1 (5 bases). This CDR3 spans 16 amino acids. Germline loops: CDR1 ENHRY, CDR2 SYGVKD. V was pared by 3 bases and J by 0 bases, with 14 bases between. CDR3 residues: CAISENGHRMNTEAFF. The DNA of the CDR3 is TGTGCCATCAGTGAAAACGGACATCGAATGAACACTGAAGCTTTCTTT.